The 8 T cell receptor beta chains listed next were all sequenced from one sample in a study of blood T cell repertoires in COVID-19. Assay used: immunoSEQ multiplex PCR; TCRdb lists only in-frame clones, some missing. This sample has 27,000 or so clones; around four fifths occur once, and the top ten carry roughly 73%. Sequenced: peripheral blood. Receptors were obtained from a man between 65 and 85 years old with acute or convalescent COVID-19.

V gene TRBV19 combines with J gene TRBJ1-5; 7 positions agree with TRBD1. Germline values: CDR1 LNHDA, CDR2 SQIVND (reference sequence). Trimming cost V 2 bases and J 2 bases; bases outside gene matches: 0. This CDR3 is built from 14 residues. The DNA for the CDR3 is TGTGCCAGTAGTATAACAGGGGGCAATCAGCCCCAGCATTTT. Encoded protein: CASSITGGNQPQHF.

The rearrangement joins TRBV27 to TRBJ2-3, with TRBD1 matching over 7 bases. The trim removed 2 bases at V and 1 base at J, leaving 9 bases unmatched. The CDR3 has 17 residues. Germline assignment: CDR1 MNHEY and CDR2 SMNVEV (reference sequence). CDR3: CASSLGVGGDGTDTQYF. The CDR3 bases are TGTGCCAGCAGTTTAGGAGTAGGGGGCGACGGCACAGATACGCAGTATTTT.

In this sample, this clone turned up a few times. The V and J genes are TRBV11-2 and TRBJ2-1, with 8 bases lining up with TRBD2. Trimming at V came to 6 bases and at J to 6 bases, leaving 10 bases not matched to a gene. CDR1 and CDR2 (germline): SGHAT, FQNNGV. The CDR3 totals 15 residues. The CDR3 is CASSFGRAEGNEQFF. Written as DNA, the CDR3 is TGTGCCAGCAGTTTCGGGAGGGCCGAGGGCAATGAGCAGTTCTTC. Supplemented by reference TRBV11-2 and TRBJ2-1, the full variable domain reads EAGVAQSPRYKIIEKRQSVAFWCNPISGHATLYWYQQILGQGPKLLIQFQNNGVVDDSQLPKDRFSAERLKGVDSTLKIQPAKLEDSAVYLCASSFGRAEGNEQFFGPGTRLTVL.

The V and J genes are TRBV7-9 and TRBJ1-6; D remains unclear. CDR3 length: 16 residues. V was trimmed by 4 bases and J by 6 bases, leaving 16 bases between them. The germline V gene has CDR1 SEHNR and CDR2 FQNEAQ (reference sequence). The CDR3 nucleotides read TGTGCCAGCAGCTCCGTCTCCAGGCCAGTTAATTCACCCCTCCACTTT. Its protein is CASSSVSRPVNSPLHF.

The J gene is TRBJ1-2, the V gene TRBV5-4; TRBD1 matches at 7 bases. With 4 bases clipped from V and 8 bases from J, the junction kept 11 bases outside the gene matches. This CDR3 contains 14 residues. The germline V gene encodes CDR1 SGHNT and CDR2 YYREEE (reference sequence). The CDR3 sequence: CASSRGTAPGGYTF. CDR3 DNA sequence: TGTGCCAGCAGCCGAGGGACAGCCCCCGGGGGCTACACCTTC.

This clone was recorded only once. V and J are TRBV30 and TRBJ2-7; 7 positions match TRBD1. The CDR3 contains 13 residues. J gave up 2 bases and V 4 bases, and 5 bases lay outside the gene matches. CDR1 and CDR2 from the germline V gene are GTSNPN and SVGIG (reference sequence). The DNA of the CDR3 is TGTGCCTGGAACCCCGGGACAGCCTACGAGCAGTACTTC. Amino acid sequence: CAWNPGTAYEQYF.

This chain uses TRBV18 with TRBJ1-1; D may be TRBD1 (6 bases). The CDR3 is 14 residues long. Germline CDR1 is KGHSH and CDR2 is LQKENI. Deletions cut 5 bases from V and 5 bases from J, with 15 bases between. The CDR3 loop reads CASSTTNRVTEAFF. The CDR3 nucleotides read TGTGCCAGCTCAACGACGAACAGGGTGACTGAAGCTTTCTTT.

The V call is TRBV15, the J call TRBJ2-1, with D perhaps matching TRBD2 (5 bases). V was shortened by 0 bases and J by 6 bases, with 15 bases between the two germline ends. The CDR3 totals 16 residues. Germline-derived CDR1 and CDR2 are LNHNV and YYDKDF (reference sequence). The CDR3 region has the DNA TGTGCCACCAGCAGAGATAGTGGTAGCGCCCCCAATGAGCAGTTCTTC. Amino acids: CATSRDSGSAPNEQFF.